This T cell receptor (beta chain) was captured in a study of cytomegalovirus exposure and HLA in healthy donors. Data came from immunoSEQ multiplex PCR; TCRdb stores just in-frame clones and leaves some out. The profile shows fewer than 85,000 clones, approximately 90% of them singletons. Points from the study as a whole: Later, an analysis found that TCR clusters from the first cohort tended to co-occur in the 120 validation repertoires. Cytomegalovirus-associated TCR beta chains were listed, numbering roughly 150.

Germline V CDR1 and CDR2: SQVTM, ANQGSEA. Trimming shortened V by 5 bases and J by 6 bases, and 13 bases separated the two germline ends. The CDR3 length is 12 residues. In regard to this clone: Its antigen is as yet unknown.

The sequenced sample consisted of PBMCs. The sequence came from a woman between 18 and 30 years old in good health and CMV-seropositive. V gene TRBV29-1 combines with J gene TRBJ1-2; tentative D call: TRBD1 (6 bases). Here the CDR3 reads CSVPTGTDGYTF. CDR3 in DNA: TGCAGCGTTCCCACAGGGACGGATGGCTACACCTTC. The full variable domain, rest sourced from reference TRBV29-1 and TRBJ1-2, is SAVISQKPSRDICQRGTSLTIQCQVDSQVTMMFWYRQQPGQSLTLIATANQGSEATYESGFVIDKFPISRPNLTFSTLTVSNMSPEDSSIYLCSVPTGTDGYTFGSGTRLTVV.